This T cell receptor (beta chain) was retrieved from a study of T cells in Graves' hyperthyroidism and ophthalmopathy. Study-wide background: Peripheral blood draws took place at initial diagnosis, ahead of any treatment. Study-wide findings and caveats: The model's output predicted ophthalmopathy at a median of about 6.5 months prior to onset.

This clonotype was recorded at least ten times. Its specificity is unknown. TCR beta CDR3 regions were amplified from RNA transcripts. Initially, a first-round RT-PCR of the TCR CDR3 employed the HTBI primer set. TCRdb passed the multiplex PCR reads through MiXCR, listing each CDR3 protein once. The sample shows under 400,000 distinct CDR3 sequences, around 15% of them seen only once. The source material was blood. The clonotype comes from a woman in her fifties or sixties with Graves' ophthalmopathy.

CDR3 DNA: TGCGCCAGCAGCTTGGATGGTTGGAACTCCTACGAGCAGTACTTC. It translates to CASSLDGWNSYEQYF. The chain recombines TRBV5-1 with TRBJ2-7; no clear D gene. Germline CDR1 reads SGHRS; CDR2 reads YFSETQ. The CDR3 contains 15 residues. The germline V and J ends were trimmed by 0 bases and 0 bases, with 10 bases remaining between them.